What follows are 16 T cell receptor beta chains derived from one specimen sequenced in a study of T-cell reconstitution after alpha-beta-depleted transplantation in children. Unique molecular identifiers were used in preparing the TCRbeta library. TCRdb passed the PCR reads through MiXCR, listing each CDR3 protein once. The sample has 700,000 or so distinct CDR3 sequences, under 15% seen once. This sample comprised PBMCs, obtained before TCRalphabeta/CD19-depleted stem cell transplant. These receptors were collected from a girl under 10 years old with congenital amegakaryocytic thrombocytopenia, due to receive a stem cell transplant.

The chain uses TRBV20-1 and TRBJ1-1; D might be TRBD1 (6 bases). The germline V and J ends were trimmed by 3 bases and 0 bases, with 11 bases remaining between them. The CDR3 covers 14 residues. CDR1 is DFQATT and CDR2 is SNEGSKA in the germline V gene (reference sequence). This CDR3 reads CSASPQGLNTEAFF. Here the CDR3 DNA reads TGCAGTGCTAGCCCACAGGGACTGAACACTGAAGCTTTCTTT.

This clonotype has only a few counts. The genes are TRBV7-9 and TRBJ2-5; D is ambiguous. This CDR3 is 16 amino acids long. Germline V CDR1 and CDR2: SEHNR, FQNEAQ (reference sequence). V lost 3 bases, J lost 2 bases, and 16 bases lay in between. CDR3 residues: CASSFLVVGLQETQYF. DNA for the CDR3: TGTGCCAGCAGCTTCTTGGTGGTTGGGTTACAAGAGACCCAGTACTTC.

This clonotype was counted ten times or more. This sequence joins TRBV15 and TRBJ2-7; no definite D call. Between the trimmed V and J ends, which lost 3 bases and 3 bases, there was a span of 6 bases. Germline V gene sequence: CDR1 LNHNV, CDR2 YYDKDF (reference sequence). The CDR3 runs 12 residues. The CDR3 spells CATSRDDYEQYF. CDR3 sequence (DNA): TGTGCCACCAGCAGGGACGACTACGAGCAGTACTTC.

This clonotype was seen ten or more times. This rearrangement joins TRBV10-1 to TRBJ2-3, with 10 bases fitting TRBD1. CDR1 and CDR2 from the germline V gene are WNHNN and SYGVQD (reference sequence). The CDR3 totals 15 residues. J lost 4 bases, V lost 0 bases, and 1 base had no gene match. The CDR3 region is CASSESGQGPDTQYF. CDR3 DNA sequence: TGCGCCAGCAGTGAGTCGGGACAGGGGCCAGATACGCAGTATTTT.

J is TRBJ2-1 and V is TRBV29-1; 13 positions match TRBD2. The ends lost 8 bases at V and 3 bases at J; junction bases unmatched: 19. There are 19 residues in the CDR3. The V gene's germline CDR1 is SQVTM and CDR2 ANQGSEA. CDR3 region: CSIRDRAVTSGRFYNEQFF. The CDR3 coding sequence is TGCAGCATCCGGGACAGGGCAGTGACTAGCGGGAGGTTCTACAATGAGCAGTTCTTC.

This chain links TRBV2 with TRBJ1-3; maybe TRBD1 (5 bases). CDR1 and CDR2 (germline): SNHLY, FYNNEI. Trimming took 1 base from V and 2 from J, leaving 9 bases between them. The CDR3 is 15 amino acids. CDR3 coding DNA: TGTGCCAGCAGTGAAGGGGGGGGGGCTGGAAACACCATATATTTT. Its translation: CASSEGGGAGNTIYF.

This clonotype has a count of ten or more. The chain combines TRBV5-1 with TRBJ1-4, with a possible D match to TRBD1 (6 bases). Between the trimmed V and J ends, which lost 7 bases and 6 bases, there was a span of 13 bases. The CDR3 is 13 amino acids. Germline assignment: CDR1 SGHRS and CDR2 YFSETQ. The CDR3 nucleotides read TGCGCCAGCGGACAGACCGGTGATGAAAAACTGTTTTTT. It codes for CASGQTGDEKLFF.

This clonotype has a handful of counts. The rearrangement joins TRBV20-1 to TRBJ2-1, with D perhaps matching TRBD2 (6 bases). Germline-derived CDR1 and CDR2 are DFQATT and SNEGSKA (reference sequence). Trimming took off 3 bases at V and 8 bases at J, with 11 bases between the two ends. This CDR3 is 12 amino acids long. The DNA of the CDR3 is TGCAGTGCTAGCGGGAGTAGGGATGAGCAGTTCTTC. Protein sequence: CSASGSRDEQFF.

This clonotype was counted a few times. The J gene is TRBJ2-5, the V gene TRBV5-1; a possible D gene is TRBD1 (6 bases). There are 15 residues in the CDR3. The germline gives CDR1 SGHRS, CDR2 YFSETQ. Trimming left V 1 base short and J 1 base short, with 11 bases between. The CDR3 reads CASSLPQGSQETQYF. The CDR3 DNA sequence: TGCGCCAGCAGCTTGCCACAGGGTAGCCAAGAGACCCAGTACTTC. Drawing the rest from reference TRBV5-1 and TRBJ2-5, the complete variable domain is KAGVTQTPRYLIKTRGQQVTLSCSPISGHRSVSWYQQTPGQGLQFLFEYFSETQRNKGNFPGRFSGRQFSNSRSEMNVSTLELGDSALYLCASSLPQGSQETQYFGPGTRLLVL.

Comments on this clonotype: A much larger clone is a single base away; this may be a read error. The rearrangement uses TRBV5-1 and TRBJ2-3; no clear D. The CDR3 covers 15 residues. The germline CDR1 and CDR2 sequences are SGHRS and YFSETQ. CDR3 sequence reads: CAGSLEGDATDTQYF. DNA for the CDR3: TGCGCCGGCAGCTTGGAAGGAGACGCCACAGATACGCAGTATTTT.

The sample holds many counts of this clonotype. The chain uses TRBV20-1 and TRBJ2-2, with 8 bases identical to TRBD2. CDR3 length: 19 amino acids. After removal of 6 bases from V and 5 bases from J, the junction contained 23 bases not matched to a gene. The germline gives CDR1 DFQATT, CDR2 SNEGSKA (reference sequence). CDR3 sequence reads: CSARFIRREGALGTGELFF. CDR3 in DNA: TGCAGTGCCCGTTTCATCCGACGGGAGGGCGCGCTGGGGACCGGGGAGCTGTTTTTT.

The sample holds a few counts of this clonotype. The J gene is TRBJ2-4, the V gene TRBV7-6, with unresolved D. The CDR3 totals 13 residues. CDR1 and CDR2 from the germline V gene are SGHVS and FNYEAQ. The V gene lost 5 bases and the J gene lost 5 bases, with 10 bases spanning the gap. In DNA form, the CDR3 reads TGTGCCAGCAGCGACACGGTTGAAAACATTCAGTACTTC. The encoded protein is CASSDTVENIQYF.

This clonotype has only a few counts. The chain's CDR3 is CSDPSGSPRSSYNEQFF. Here the CDR3 DNA reads TGCAGTGACCCTAGCGGGAGCCCCAGGAGCTCCTACAATGAGCAGTTCTTC. V gene TRBV20-1 combines with J gene TRBJ2-1; 10 positions match TRBD2. CDR1 DFQATT and CDR2 SNEGSKA come from the germline V gene (reference sequence). Trimming at V came to 7 bases and at J to 0 bases, leaving 12 bases not matched to a gene. The CDR3 length is 17 residues.

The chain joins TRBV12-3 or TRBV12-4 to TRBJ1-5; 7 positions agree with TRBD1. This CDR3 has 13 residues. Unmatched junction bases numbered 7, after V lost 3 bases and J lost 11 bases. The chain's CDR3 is CASSFSGGVAQHF. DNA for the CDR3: TGTGCCAGCAGTTTTTCAGGGGGGGTGGCCCAGCATTTT.

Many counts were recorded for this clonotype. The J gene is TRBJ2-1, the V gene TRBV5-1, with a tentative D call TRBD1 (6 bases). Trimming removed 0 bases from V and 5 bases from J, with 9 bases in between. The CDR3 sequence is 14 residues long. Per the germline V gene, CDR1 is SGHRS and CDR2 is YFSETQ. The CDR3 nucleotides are TGCGCCAGCAGCTTGGGGACAGAAAACAATGAGCAGTTCTTC. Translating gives CASSLGTENNEQFF.

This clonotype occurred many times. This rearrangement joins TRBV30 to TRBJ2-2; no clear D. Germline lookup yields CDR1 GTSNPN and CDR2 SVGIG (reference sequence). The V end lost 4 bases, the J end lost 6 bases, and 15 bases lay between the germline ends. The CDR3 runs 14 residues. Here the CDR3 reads CAWTPVSSSGELFF. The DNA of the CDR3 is TGTGCCTGGACTCCAGTTTCTTCATCCGGGGAGCTGTTTTTT.